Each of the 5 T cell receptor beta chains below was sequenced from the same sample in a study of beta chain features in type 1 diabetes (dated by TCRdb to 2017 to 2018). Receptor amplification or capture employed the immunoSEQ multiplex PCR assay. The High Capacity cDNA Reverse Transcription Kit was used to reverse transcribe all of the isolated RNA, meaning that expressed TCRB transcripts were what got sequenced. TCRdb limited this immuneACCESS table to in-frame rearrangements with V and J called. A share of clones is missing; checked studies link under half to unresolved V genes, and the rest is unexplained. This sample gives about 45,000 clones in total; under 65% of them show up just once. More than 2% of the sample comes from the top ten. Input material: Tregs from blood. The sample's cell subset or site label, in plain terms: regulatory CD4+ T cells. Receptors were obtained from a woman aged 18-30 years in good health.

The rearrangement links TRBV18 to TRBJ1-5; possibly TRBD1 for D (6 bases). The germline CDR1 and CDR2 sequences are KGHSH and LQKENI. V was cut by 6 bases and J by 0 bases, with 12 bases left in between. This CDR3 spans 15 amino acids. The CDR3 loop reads CASSSGQNSNQPQHF. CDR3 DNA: TGTGCCAGCTCCTCTGGACAGAATAGCAATCAGCCCCAGCATTTT.

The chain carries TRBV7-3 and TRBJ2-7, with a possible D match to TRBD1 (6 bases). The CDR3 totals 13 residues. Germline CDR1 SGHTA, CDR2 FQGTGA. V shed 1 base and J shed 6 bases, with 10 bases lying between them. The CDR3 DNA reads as TGTGCCAGCAGCTTAAATAGCAGGGGCGAGCAGTACTTC. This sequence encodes CASSLNSRGEQYF.

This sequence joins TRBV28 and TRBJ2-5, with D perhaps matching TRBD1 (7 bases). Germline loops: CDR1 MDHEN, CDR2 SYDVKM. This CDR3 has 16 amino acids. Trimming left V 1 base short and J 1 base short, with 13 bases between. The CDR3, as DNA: TGTGCCAGCAGTTTATCGCAGGGGGGAACCCAAGAGACCCAGTACTTC. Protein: CASSLSQGGTQETQYF.

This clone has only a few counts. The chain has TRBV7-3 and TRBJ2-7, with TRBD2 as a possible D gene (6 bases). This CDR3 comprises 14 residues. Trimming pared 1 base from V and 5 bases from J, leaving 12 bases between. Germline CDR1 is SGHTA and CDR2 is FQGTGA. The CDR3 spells CASSLMAGPDEQYF. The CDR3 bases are TGTGCCAGCAGCTTAATGGCGGGACCCGACGAGCAGTACTTC.

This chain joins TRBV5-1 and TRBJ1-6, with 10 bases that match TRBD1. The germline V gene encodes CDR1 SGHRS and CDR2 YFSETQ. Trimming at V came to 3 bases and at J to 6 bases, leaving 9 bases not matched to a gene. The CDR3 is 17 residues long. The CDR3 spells CASSWSLRDRGNSPLHF. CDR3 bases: TGCGCCAGCAGCTGGAGTTTGAGGGACAGGGGTAATTCACCCCTCCACTTT.